This T cell receptor beta chain stems from a study of blood T cell repertoires in COVID-19. Study-level information: Samples representing acute and convalescent COVID-19 were sourced from the United States, Italy and Spain. PBMCs, B-cell-depleted T cells, or T cells were the source of the cDNA or gDNA that made up the material.

Everyone who took part was about 18 to 90 years old, and they came from 20 to 25 US areas. Original analysis: Nucleated cell counts were estimated from reference gene primer amplification. TCRdb's copy holds only in-frame clones and misses some; the assay was immunoSEQ multiplex PCR. V, J and clone size are those of that table, while D and trimming were read from the DNA. This table holds fewer than 500,000 clones, 88% found once. The CDR3 spans 14 residues. The V gene's germline CDR1 is SGHKS and CDR2 YYEKEE (reference sequence). V shed 2 bases and J 0 bases; nucleotides not matched to a gene: 2. The V gene is TRBV5-5, the J gene TRBJ2-7, with 7 bases identical to TRBD2. The sequence derives from a woman aged 25 to 45 with acute COVID-19. Sequencing was carried out using PBMCs or T cells enriched from blood (not recorded which). CDR3 sequence: CASSLSGASYEQYF. The CDR3 coding sequence is TGTGCCAGCAGCTTAAGCGGGGCCTCCTACGAGCAGTACTTC.